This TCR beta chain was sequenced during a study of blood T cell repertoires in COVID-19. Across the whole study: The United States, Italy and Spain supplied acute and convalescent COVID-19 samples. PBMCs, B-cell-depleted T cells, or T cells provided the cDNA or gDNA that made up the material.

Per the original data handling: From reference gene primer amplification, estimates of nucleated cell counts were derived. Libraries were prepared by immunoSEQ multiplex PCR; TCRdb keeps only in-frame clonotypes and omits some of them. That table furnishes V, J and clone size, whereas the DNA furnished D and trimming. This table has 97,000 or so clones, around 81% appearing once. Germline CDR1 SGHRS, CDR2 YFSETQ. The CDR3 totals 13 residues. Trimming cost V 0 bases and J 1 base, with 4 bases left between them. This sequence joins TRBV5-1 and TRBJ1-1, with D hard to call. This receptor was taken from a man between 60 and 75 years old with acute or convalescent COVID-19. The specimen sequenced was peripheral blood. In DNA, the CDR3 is TGCGCCAGCAGCTTGGCCTCGAACACTGAAGCTTTCTTT. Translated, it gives CASSLASNTEAFF.